This is a list of T cell receptor beta chains from one sample in a study of cytomegalovirus exposure and HLA in healthy donors. Some clones are missing from TCRdb's copy, which holds only in-frame ones; the method was immunoSEQ multiplex PCR. The sample includes approximately 100,000 clones, 60% to 80% seen only once; the top ten take roughly 3.2%. Sequenced material: PBMCs. The receptors stem from a man aged 55 to 70 in good health and CMV-seronegative. CDR3s include the opening cysteine and the closing phenylalanine or tryptophan. The D gene is left open where the match is weak. Not all rows give a size; the values are once, few, many and, for expanded clones, a class.

- TRBJ1-6 TRBV5-1 - CASSLDSLYNSPLHF TGCGCCAGCAGCTTGGACAGCCTCTATAATTCACCCCTCCACTTT
- TRBJ2-1 TRBV10-3 TRBD1 CAISQWTGVGNEQFF TGTGCCATCAGCCAATGGACAGGGGTGGGCAATGAGCAGTTCTTC
- TRBJ2-7 TRBV6-1 - CASSEQGYEQYF TGTGCCAGCAGTGAACAGGGGTACGAGCAGTACTTC
- TRBJ2-3 TRBV7-8 - CASSPRENTDTQYF TGTGCCAGCAGCCCCAGGGAAAACACAGATACGCAGTATTTT
- TRBJ2-1 TRBV7-7 TRBD2 CASSLSGISGEQFF TGTGCCAGCAGCTTAAGCGGGATTAGTGGTGAGCAGTTCTTC
few TRBJ2-2 TRBV5-6 - CASSPGVAGTGELFF TGTGCCAGCAGCCCAGGGGTTGCGGGCACCGGGGAGCTGTTTTTT
- TRBJ1-3 TRBV7-9 - CASSPPRTAGNTIYF TGTGCCAGCAGCCCGCCCAGAACCGCTGGAAACACCATATATTTT
once TRBJ1-3 TRBV7-9 - CASSSPGGGAGNTIYF TGTGCCAGCAGCTCTCCAGGCGGGGGAGCTGGAAACACCATATATTTT
- TRBJ2-5 TRBV11-2 - CASSLEGNQETQYF TGTGCCAGCAGCTTAGAGGGCAACCAAGAGACCCAGTACTTC
- TRBJ1-1 TRBV28 - CASSPRVGPGTEAFF TGTGCCAGCAGCCCGCGGGTAGGCCCGGGGACTGAAGCTTTCTTT
- TRBJ1-5 TRBV30 - CAWSQGTNGQPQHF TGTGCCTGGAGTCAGGGTACTAATGGGCAGCCCCAGCATTTT
few TRBJ1-1 TRBV2 TRBD1 CASRREAGGRTEAFF TGTGCCAGCAGGAGGGAGGCAGGGGGAAGGACTGAAGCTTTCTTT
- TRBJ1-3 TRBV28 - CASRILGSSGNTIYF TGTGCCAGCAGGATCTTAGGGAGCTCTGGAAACACCATATATTTT
- TRBJ1-2 TRBV19 TRBD1 CASRDGARDRGWGYTF TGTGCCAGTAGAGACGGGGCGCGGGACAGGGGTTGGGGCTACACCTTC
few TRBJ2-1 TRBV28 TRBD1 CASTGNNRGRNEQFF TGTGCCAGCACTGGGAATAACAGGGGTCGGAATGAGCAGTTCTTC
- TRBJ1-3 TRBV28 - CASSLTGSVGGNTIYF TGTGCCAGCAGCCTAACAGGGTCCGTGGGTGGAAACACCATATATTTT
- TRBJ2-5 TRBV7-9 TRBD2 CASSRNPPAGVQETQYF TGTGCCAGCAGCCGAAATCCTCCAGCGGGAGTCCAAGAGACCCAGTACTTC
- TRBJ1-2 TRBV15 - CATSRGTTANYGYTF TGTGCCACCAGCAGAGGAACCACAGCTAACTATGGCTACACCTTC
- TRBJ1-1 TRBV11-3 - CASSLADGGTEAFF TGTGCCAGCAGCTTAGCAGACGGGGGCACTGAAGCTTTCTTT
- TRBJ2-1 TRBV27 - CASSLLALHEQFF TGTGCCAGCAGTTTACTAGCCCTCCATGAGCAGTTCTTC
- TRBJ1-2 TRBV29-1 TRBD1 CSADRQGSFGYTF TGCAGCGCAGACAGACAGGGGAGCTTTGGCTACACCTTC
- TRBJ2-7 TRBV7-3 - CASSLQQGYEQYF TGTGCCAGCAGCTTACAGCAGGGCTACGAGCAGTACTTC
- TRBJ2-7 TRBV5-1 - CASSLDFSYEQYF TGCGCCAGCAGCTTGGACTTCTCCTACGAGCAGTACTTC
- TRBJ1-1 TRBV7-9 TRBD1 CASSWHRTGVAEAFF TGTGCCAGCAGCTGGCATAGGACAGGGGTTGCTGAAGCTTTCTTT
- TRBJ2-1 TRBV9 TRBD2 CASSVADLAGGGGNEQFF TGTGCCAGCAGCGTAGCCGATCTAGCGGGAGGGGGAGGTAATGAGCAGTTCTTC
- TRBJ2-1 TRBV6-6 - CASSYSEGIEQFF TGTGCCAGCAGTTACTCGGAGGGGATTGAGCAGTTCTTC
- TRBJ2-7 TRBV6-5 TRBD2 CASSPTSGFYEQYF TGTGCCAGCAGCCCCACTAGCGGGTTCTACGAGCAGTACTTC
few TRBJ2-2 TRBV28 - CASSFRAGTGELFF TGTGCCAGCAGTTTTAGGGCAGGGACCGGGGAGCTGTTTTTT
- TRBJ2-7 TRBV28 - CASSTGSEQYF TGTGCCAGCAGTACAGGGAGCGAGCAGTACTTC
- TRBJ1-1 TRBV12-5 - CASGLEWQMNTEAFF TGTGCTAGTGGTTTGGAGTGGCAAATGAACACTGAAGCTTTCTTT
- TRBJ1-5 TRBV27 TRBD1 CASSPGQGQPPYSNQPQHF TGTGCCAGCAGTCCTGGACAGGGTCAGCCCCCTTATAGCAATCAGCCCCAGCATTTT
- TRBJ2-5 TRBV6-5 TRBD2 CASRPAGGTETQYF TGTGCCAGCCGTCCGGCGGGAGGTACAGAGACCCAGTACTTC
- TRBJ2-5 TRBV9 - CASSGGADLYQETQYF TGTGCCAGCAGCGGAGGAGCGGATCTGTACCAAGAGACCCAGTACTTC
- TRBJ1-6 TRBV5-4 TRBD1 CASSQTGANSPLHF TGTGCCAGCAGCCAGACAGGGGCGAATTCACCCCTCCACTTT
- TRBJ2-3 TRBV7-3 TRBD1 CASSWTGSRDTQYF TGTGCCAGCAGCTGGACAGGTAGCCGGGATACGCAGTATTTT
- TRBJ2-1 TRBV12-2 - CASRLAPSGGSSYNEQFF TGTGCAAGTCGCTTAGCTCCTTCGGGGGGCTCGTCCTACAATGAGCAGTTCTTC
- TRBJ2-4 TRBV2 - CASSDFSQILGRNIQYF TGTGCCAGCAGTGACTTTAGCCAGATACTGGGGAGAAACATTCAGTACTTC
few TRBJ2-5 TRBV9 TRBD2 CASSPQTSGLETQYF TGTGCCAGCAGCCCGCAGACTAGCGGGCTAGAGACCCAGTACTTC
few TRBJ1-1 TRBV19 - CASRPGDMNTEAFF TGTGCCAGTAGACCCGGGGATATGAACACTGAAGCTTTCTTT
- TRBJ2-7 TRBV9 - CASSVARSPGEQYF TGTGCCAGCAGCGTAGCTCGGAGCCCCGGCGAGCAGTACTTC
- TRBJ1-5 TRBV7-9 TRBD1 CASSLGTGERNQPQHF TGTGCCAGCAGCTTAGGGACAGGTGAACGCAATCAGCCCCAGCATTTT